This is a list of T cell receptor beta chains from one sample in a study of beta chain features in type 1 diabetes. Generated by immunoSEQ multiplex PCR, the TCRdb table keeps only in-frame clones and is missing some. The sample yields 900,000 or so clones, about a sixth seen once. The sample was naive CD4+ T cells from blood. These receptors were obtained from a young woman in good health. Each CDR3 is given with its conserved first and last residue. The D gene is left open where the match is weak. Clone sizes are given selectively: once, few, many, or a class where the clone is expanded.

j_call clone_size v_call d_call cdr3_length cdr3_nt cdr3_aa
TRBJ2-5 NA TRBV7-3 NA 16 TGTGCCAGCAGCTTAAGTCAGCGAACGTACCAAGAGACCCAGTACTTC CASSLSQRTYQETQYF
TRBJ2-1 few TRBV10-3 NA 15 TGTGCCATCAGTGATAAGCCGGGAATGGGAAATGAGCAGTTCTTC CAISDKPGMGNEQFF
TRBJ1-4 NA TRBV28 NA 14 TGTGCCAGCAGTTTACCCGAGATTAGTGAAAAACTGTTTTTT CASSLPEISEKLFF
TRBJ1-2 NA TRBV10-3 NA 15 TGTGCCATCAGCGACCCCGGGACTGGATTGTATGGCTACACCTTC CAISDPGTGLYGYTF
TRBJ2-3 few TRBV5-1 NA 14 TGCGCCAGCAGCTTGGTTCAGGGTGTAGATACGCAGTATTTT CASSLVQGVDTQYF
TRBJ2-1 few TRBV5-6 NA 17 TGTGCCAGCAGCCCGCAATGGGTCGGAACGACGGTGGGTGAGCAGTTCTTC CASSPQWVGTTVGEQFF
TRBJ2-7 few TRBV23-1 NA 17 TGCGCCAGCAGTCAATCCCGGGGGCAGGGGAGAACTTCCGAGCAGTACTTC CASSQSRGQGRTSEQYF
TRBJ2-5 few TRBV5-1 TRBD2 15 TGCGCCAGCAGTCCTAGCGGGAGTCTTACGGAGACCCAGTACTTC CASSPSGSLTETQYF
TRBJ1-5 NA TRBV19 TRBD1 15 TGTGCCAGTACCCTTCTAGGACAGGGCAATCAGCCCCAGCATTTT CASTLLGQGNQPQHF
TRBJ1-3 few TRBV5-1 NA 14 TGCGCCAGCAGCTTGGTGGGGTTGCGGGACACCATATATTTT CASSLVGLRDTIYF
TRBJ2-5 NA TRBV7-2 NA 14 TGTGCCAGCAGTAAGAGAACCGAATTAGAGATCCAGTACTTC CASSKRTELEIQYF
TRBJ2-1 few TRBV5-6 NA 14 TGTGCCAGCAGCTTTTCAGGGCCCTACAATGAGCAGTTCTTC CASSFSGPYNEQFF
TRBJ2-7 NA TRBV10-3 NA 13 TGTGCCATCAGTGATGCGGAGCTCTACGAGCAGTACTTC CAISDAELYEQYF
TRBJ2-6 once TRBV18 NA 16 TGTGCCAGCTCACCAATTGAGAGCGCTGGGGCCAACGTCCTGACTTTC CASSPIESAGANVLTF
TRBJ2-5 few TRBV7-2 NA 11 TGTGCCAGCAGAGAATTTGAGACCCAGTACTTC CASREFETQYF
TRBJ2-1 NA TRBV9 TRBD2 15 TGTGCCAGCAGCGATGGGACTAGCATATACAATGAGCAGTTCTTC CASSDGTSIYNEQFF
TRBJ1-5 few TRBV2 NA 11 TGTGCCAGCAGTGGCCCTCAGCCCCAGCATTTT CASSGPQPQHF
TRBJ2-1 few TRBV19 NA 12 TGTGCCAGTAGTTCTCTCTCCAATGAGCAGTTCTTC CASSSLSNEQFF
TRBJ2-2 NA TRBV28 NA 14 TGTGCCAGCAGATTTAATCCCCAGCGGAGGGAGCTGTTTTTT CASRFNPQRRELFF
TRBJ2-7 NA TRBV6-1 NA 14 TGTGCCAGCAGTGAAGCGCGAAGAGACTACGAGCAGTACTTC CASSEARRDYEQYF
TRBJ2-7 few TRBV18 NA 13 TGTGCCAGCTCACCCGGACCTTCCTACGAGCAGTACTTC CASSPGPSYEQYF
TRBJ2-1 NA TRBV6-5 TRBD1 14 TGTGCCAGCAGCACCCCTCGGACAGGCAATGAGCAGTTCTTC CASSTPRTGNEQFF
TRBJ1-5 NA TRBV28 NA 12 TGTGCCAGCAGTTTATCCGGGAAGCCCCAGCATTTT CASSLSGKPQHF